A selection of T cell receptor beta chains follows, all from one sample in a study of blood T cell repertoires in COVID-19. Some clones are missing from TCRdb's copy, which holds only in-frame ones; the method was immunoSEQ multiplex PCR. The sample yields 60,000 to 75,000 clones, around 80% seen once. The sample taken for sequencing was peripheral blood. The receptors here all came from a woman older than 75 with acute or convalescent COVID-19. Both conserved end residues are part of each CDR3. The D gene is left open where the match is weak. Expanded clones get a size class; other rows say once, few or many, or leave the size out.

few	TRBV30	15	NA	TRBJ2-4	CAWSPLGIEGNIQYF	TGTGCCTGGAGTCCTCTCGGGATCGAGGGAAACATTCAGTACTTC
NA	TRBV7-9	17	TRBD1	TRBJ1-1	CASNPWDSHGMNTEAFF	TGTGCCAGCAACCCTTGGGACAGCCATGGGATGAACACTGAAGCTTTCTTT
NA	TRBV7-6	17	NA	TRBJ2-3	CASSALLGGEGTDTQYF	TGTGCCAGCAGCGCATTACTAGGCGGAGAGGGCACAGATACGCAGTATTTT
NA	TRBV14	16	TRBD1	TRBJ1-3	CASSRQGPVSGNTIYF	TGTGCCAGCAGTAGACAGGGCCCCGTCTCTGGAAACACCATATATTTT
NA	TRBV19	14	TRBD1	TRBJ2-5	CASRPPGQGETQYF	TGTGCCAGTAGGCCCCCGGGACAGGGGGAGACCCAGTACTTC
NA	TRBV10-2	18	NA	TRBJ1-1	CASSESGIGGRVNTEAFF	TGCGCCAGCAGTGAGAGTGGGATAGGGGGGAGGGTGAACACTGAAGCTTTCTTT
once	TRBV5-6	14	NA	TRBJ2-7	CASSPQQSSYEQYF	TGTGCCAGCAGCCCACAACAGAGCTCCTACGAGCAGTACTTC
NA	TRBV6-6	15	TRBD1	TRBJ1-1	CASSFPGQGTTEAFF	TGTGCCAGCAGCTTCCCGGGACAGGGGACCACTGAAGCTTTCTTT
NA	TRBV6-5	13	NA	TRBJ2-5	CASSYTEQETQYF	TGTGCCAGCAGTTACACGGAGCAAGAGACCCAGTACTTC
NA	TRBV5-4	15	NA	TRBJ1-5	CASSLDGGGNQPQHF	TGTGCCAGCAGCTTGGACGGGGGTGGGAATCAGCCCCAGCATTTT
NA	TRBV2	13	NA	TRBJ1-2	CASSVFGGEGYTF	TGTGCCAGCAGTGTCTTCGGTGGGGAGGGCTACACCTTC
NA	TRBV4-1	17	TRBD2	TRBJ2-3	CASSQDSLAGLPDTQYF	TGCGCCAGCAGCCAAGATTCACTAGCGGGGTTACCAGATACGCAGTATTTT
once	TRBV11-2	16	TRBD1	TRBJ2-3	CASSVRTGLSTDTQYF	TGTGCCAGCAGTGTCCGGACAGGGCTAAGCACAGATACGCAGTATTTT
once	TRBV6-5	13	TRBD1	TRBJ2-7	CAVTGTVSYEQYF	TGTGCCGTCACCGGGACAGTCTCCTACGAGCAGTACTTC
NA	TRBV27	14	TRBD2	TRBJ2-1	CASSTGLAYNEQFF	TGTGCCAGCAGTACGGGACTAGCCTACAATGAGCAGTTCTTC
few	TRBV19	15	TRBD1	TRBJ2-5	CASSIGGTGEETQYF	TGTGCCAGTAGTATAGGCGGGACAGGGGAAGAGACCCAGTACTTC